Listed below are T cell receptor beta chains from one sample, sequenced in a study of shared clonotypes between healthy human individuals. Assay used: immunoSEQ multiplex PCR; TCRdb lists only in-frame clones, some missing. The data show 2 million to 2.5 million clones, with roughly 95% seen just once and more than 0.1% held by the top ten. Sequenced sample: naive CD4+ T cells sorted from blood. The source of these receptors is a man in his late teens or twenties in good health. The CDR3 runs from the conserved cysteine through the conserved F or W. The D gene is left open where the match is weak. The size field is filled for only some rows; it gives once, few, many or a size class.

TRBJ1-1,.,.,TRBV18,TGTGCCAGCTCACCACTCACAGCCATGATGAACACTGAAGCTTTCTTT,CASSPLTAMMNTEAFF
TRBJ1-4,.,.,TRBV18,TGTGCCAGCTCACCACGGGACCAATTTGGTGAAAAACTGTTTTTT,CASSPRDQFGEKLFF
TRBJ2-3,.,.,TRBV4-1,TGCGCCAGCAGCCAGGCACGTGGGGGCGACACAGATACGCAGTATTTT,CASSQARGGDTDTQYF
TRBJ1-5,.,.,TRBV6-5,TGTGCCAGCAGTTATCAGGGGAGAAGTGATCAGCCCCAGCATTTT,CASSYQGRSDQPQHF
TRBJ2-2,.,TRBD1,TRBV2,TGTGCCAGCGAAGGGACAGGGGGATCCGGGGAGCTGTTTTTT,CASEGTGGSGELFF
TRBJ1-4,once,.,TRBV7-2,TGTGCCAGCAGCTTAGCAGTTGAAAAACTGTTTTTT,CASSLAVEKLFF
TRBJ1-6,.,.,TRBV5-1,TGCGCCAGCAGCCCCGGACAGAACTATAATTCACCCCTCCACTTT,CASSPGQNYNSPLHF
TRBJ1-3,.,.,TRBV10-3,TGTGCCATCAGTGCGGGCAGCACCATTGGAAACACCATATATTTT,CAISAGSTIGNTIYF
TRBJ1-3,.,.,TRBV28,TGTGCCAGCAGTATACAGGGTGCCGGGGGAAACACCATATATTTT,CASSIQGAGGNTIYF
TRBJ2-7,.,.,TRBV27,TGTGCCAGCAGTTTATCCCGGGGCCGAAGCTCCTACGAGCAGTACTTC,CASSLSRGRSSYEQYF
TRBJ2-1,.,.,TRBV5-1,TGCGCCAGCACCCCAGAGGTCCTGCAGAGTAATGAGCAGTTCTTC,CASTPEVLQSNEQFF
TRBJ1-2,.,.,TRBV21-1,TGTGCCAGCAGCAAAGCGCCGCCAGCCAGAATCTATGGCTACACCTTC,CASSKAPPARIYGYTF
TRBJ1-2,.,.,TRBV27,TGTGCCAGCAGGGGTTCCGACTATGGCTACACCTTC,CASRGSDYGYTF
TRBJ1-5,.,.,TRBV18,TGTGCCAGCTCACCGGCCTTTAGCAATCAGCCCCAGCATTTT,CASSPAFSNQPQHF
TRBJ2-3,.,.,TRBV7-2,TGTGCCAGCAGCTTAGCCCCTCTGGGCACAGATACGCAGTATTTT,CASSLAPLGTDTQYF
TRBJ1-1,.,.,TRBV11-3,TGTGCCAGCAGCTTAGGGTGGGGAGAAGACACTGAAGCTTTCTTT,CASSLGWGEDTEAFF
TRBJ1-6,.,TRBD1,TRBV6-5,TGTGCCAGCACGGACAGGGCTTTCCAAGTGACACCCCTCCACTTT,CASTDRAFQVTPLHF
TRBJ2-5,.,.,TRBV6-6,TGTGCCAGCGCAAACCAAGAGACCCAGTACTTC,CASANQETQYF
TRBJ2-7,.,.,TRBV6-5,TGTGCCAGCGTTAACCGGGCCTTATTCCCCTACGAGCAGTACTTC,CASVNRALFPYEQYF
TRBJ1-5,.,.,TRBV6-5,TGTGCCAGCAGTTACTCGAACCAGGGTGATCAGCCCCAGCATTTT,CASSYSNQGDQPQHF
TRBJ2-7,.,TRBD1,TRBV5-1,TGCGCCAGCAGCCCACGAGGGGGCCCTAGCTCCTACGAGCAGTACTTC,CASSPRGGPSSYEQYF
TRBJ2-5,.,.,TRBV29-1,TGCAGCGTTGAAACAGGGTTCCAAGAGACCCAGTACTTC,CSVETGFQETQYF
TRBJ2-7,.,TRBD2,TRBV28,TGTGCCAGCAGTATGACTAGCGTGAGCTCCTACGAGCAGTACTTC,CASSMTSVSSYEQYF
TRBJ2-7,.,.,TRBV18,TGTGCCAGCTCACCTACGAGGACTGGATTCTACGAGCAGTACTTC,CASSPTRTGFYEQYF
TRBJ1-5,.,.,TRBV2,TGTGCCAGCAGTGATCGAGGGGCGAATCAGCCCCAGCATTTT,CASSDRGANQPQHF
TRBJ2-5,.,.,TRBV9,TGTGCCAGCTCATTAAAGGACTGGCGGGAGACCCAGTACTTC,CASSLKDWRETQYF
TRBJ2-7,.,.,TRBV6-1,TGTGCCAGCAGTGAGAACGGGCGGCCTTACGAGCAGTACTTC,CASSENGRPYEQYF
TRBJ1-6,.,.,TRBV30,TGTGCCTGGAGTAGGGGCGGATCACCCCTCCACTTT,CAWSRGGSPLHF
TRBJ1-6,.,.,TRBV6-6,TGTGCCAGCAGTTATTCCAGCCTTTCTAATTCACCCCTCCACTTT,CASSYSSLSNSPLHF
TRBJ2-7,.,TRBD2,TRBV7-2,TGTGCCAGCAGCTTAGCCCGGACATCGGGGCCTGCGGGAGGGCCTTACGAGCAGTACTTC,CASSLARTSGPAGGPYEQYF
TRBJ1-2,.,.,TRBV20-1,TGCAGTGCTGTAGGATTAGGCTACACCTTC,CSAVGLGYTF
TRBJ2-7,once,.,TRBV27,TGTGCCAGCAAGGGGGGTGCAGGGGTCCACGAGCAGTACTTC,CASKGGAGVHEQYF
TRBJ1-2,once,TRBD1,TRBV2,TGTGCCAGCTGGCCGGGACAGGTGGCAGACCTCTATGGGAACTATGGCTACACCTTC,CASWPGQVADLYGNYGYTF
TRBJ2-1,.,.,TRBV2,TGTGCCAGCAGATATACCTTTAATGAGCAGTTCTTC,CASRYTFNEQFF
TRBJ1-2,.,TRBD1,TRBV30,TGTGCCTGGCTCCCTCCGGACAGGGATTCTGGTGGTGGTGGCTACACCTTC,CAWLPPDRDSGGGGYTF
TRBJ2-5,.,TRBD2,TRBV2,TGTGCCAGCCGGCTCAGATGGCTAGCGGGAGCCCAAGAGACCCAGTACTTC,CASRLRWLAGAQETQYF
TRBJ2-2,.,.,TRBV4-1,TGCGCCAGCAGAGTAGGGACGACGTACGGGGAGCTGTTTTTT,CASRVGTTYGELFF
TRBJ1-1,.,.,TRBV5-1,TGCGCCAGCAGCTTGGATATACGGTGGAACACTGAAGCTTTCTTT,CASSLDIRWNTEAFF
TRBJ2-2,once,.,TRBV27,TGTGCCAGCAGTGCAATACGGGGGCGGGACACCGGGGAGCTGTTTTTT,CASSAIRGRDTGELFF
TRBJ2-7,.,TRBD1,TRBV28,TGTGCCAGCAGTTTTTCTCGGGGACAGACCTCCTACGAGCAGTACTTC,CASSFSRGQTSYEQYF
TRBJ2-5,.,.,TRBV20-1,TGCAGTGCTAGAGGAGAACAGACCCAGTACTTC,CSARGEQTQYF
TRBJ2-2,few,TRBD2,TRBV2,TGTGCCAGCAGCCGGGAGGTGAAACCCGGGGAGCTGTTTTTT,CASSREVKPGELFF
TRBJ2-7,.,TRBD2,TRBV6-1,TGTGCCAGCAGTGAAGGAGCACTAGCGGGAATCCTCGGGCAGTACTTC,CASSEGALAGILGQYF
TRBJ1-1,.,.,TRBV7-2,TGTGCCAGCAGCTTAACTGAGGACACTGAAGCTTTCTTT,CASSLTEDTEAFF
TRBJ2-7,.,.,TRBV10-2,TGCGCCAGCAGTGAGGTGCGGAAGAGCTCCTACGAGCAGTACTTC,CASSEVRKSSYEQYF
TRBJ2-3,.,.,TRBV28,TGTGCCAGCAGTTCACCGGGACAAAGCACAGATACGCAGTATTTT,CASSSPGQSTDTQYF
TRBJ2-7,.,.,TRBV30,TGTGCCTGGAGTCCGTCCTCAGGACAGTTTTCTCGGGAGCAGTACTTC,CAWSPSSGQFSREQYF
TRBJ2-2,.,.,TRBV6-1,TGTGCCAGCAGTGACCGGCGGGGAACGAACACCGGGGAGCTGTTTTTT,CASSDRRGTNTGELFF
TRBJ2-3,.,TRBD2,TRBV7-2,TGTGCCAGCAGCTTAGAACTAGCGGCGGGAGATACGCAGTATTTT,CASSLELAAGDTQYF
TRBJ2-2,.,.,TRBV27,TGTGCCAGCAGTTTTCTGGGGGAGGGGGCGCGGTCCACCGGGGAGCTGTTTTTT,CASSFLGEGARSTGELFF
TRBJ2-2,.,.,TRBV7-2,TGTGCCAGCAGCTTAGCGCAGGCGGCCGGGGAGCTGTTTTTT,CASSLAQAAGELFF
TRBJ2-7,.,.,TRBV30,TGTGCCTGGAGTGTTGAAAACGGGGAGACGTACTTC,CAWSVENGETYF
TRBJ1-1,.,.,TRBV28,TGTGCCAGCAACCCCCCGGATTGGGCGGGGGGCACTGAAGCTTTCTTT,CASNPPDWAGGTEAFF
TRBJ2-3,.,TRBD2,TRBV4-1,TGCGCCAGCAGCCAACTTCCGGGACTAGCGCTTCACACAGATACGCAGTATTTT,CASSQLPGLALHTDTQYF
TRBJ1-2,.,TRBD1,TRBV5-1,TGCGCCAGCAGCTTTGGACCTACGGGACAGGCGACCAACCGCTATGGCTACACCTTC,CASSFGPTGQATNRYGYTF